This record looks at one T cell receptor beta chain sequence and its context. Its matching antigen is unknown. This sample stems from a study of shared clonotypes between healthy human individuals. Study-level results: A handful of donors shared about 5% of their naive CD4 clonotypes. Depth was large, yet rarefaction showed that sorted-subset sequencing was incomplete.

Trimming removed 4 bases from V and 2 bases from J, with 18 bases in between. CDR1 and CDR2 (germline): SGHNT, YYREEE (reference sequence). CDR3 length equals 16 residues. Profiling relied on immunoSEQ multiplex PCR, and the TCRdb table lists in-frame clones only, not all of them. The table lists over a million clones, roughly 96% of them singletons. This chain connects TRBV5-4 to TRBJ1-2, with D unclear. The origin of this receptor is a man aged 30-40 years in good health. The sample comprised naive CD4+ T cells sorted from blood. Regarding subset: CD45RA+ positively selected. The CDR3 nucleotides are TGTGCCAGCAGCCCCGCACTGGGAGGGCCCAACTATGGCTACACCTTC. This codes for CASSPALGGPNYGYTF.